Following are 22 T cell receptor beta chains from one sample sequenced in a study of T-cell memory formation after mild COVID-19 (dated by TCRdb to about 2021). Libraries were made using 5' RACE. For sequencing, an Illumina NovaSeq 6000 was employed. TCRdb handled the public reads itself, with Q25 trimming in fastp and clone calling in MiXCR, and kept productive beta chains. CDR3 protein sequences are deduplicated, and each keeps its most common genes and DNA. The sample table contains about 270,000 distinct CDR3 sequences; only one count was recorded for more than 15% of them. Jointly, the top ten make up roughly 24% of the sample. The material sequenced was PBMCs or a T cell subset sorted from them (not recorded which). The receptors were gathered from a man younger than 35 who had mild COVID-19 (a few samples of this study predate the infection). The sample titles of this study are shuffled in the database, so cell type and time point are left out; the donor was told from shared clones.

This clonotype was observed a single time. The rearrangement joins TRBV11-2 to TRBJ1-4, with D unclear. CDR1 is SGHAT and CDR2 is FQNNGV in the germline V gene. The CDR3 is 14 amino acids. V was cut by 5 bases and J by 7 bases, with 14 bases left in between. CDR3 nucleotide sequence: TGTGCCAGCAGCCCCGGTGGAGGCAGTGAAAAACTGTTTTTT. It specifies CASSPGGGSEKLFF.

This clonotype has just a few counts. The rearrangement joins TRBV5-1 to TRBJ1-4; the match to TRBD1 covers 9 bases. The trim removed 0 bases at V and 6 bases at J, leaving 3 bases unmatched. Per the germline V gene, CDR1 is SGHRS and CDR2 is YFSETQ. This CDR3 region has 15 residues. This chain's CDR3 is CASSLGTGVDEKLFF. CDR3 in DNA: TGCGCCAGCAGCTTGGGGACAGGGGTGGATGAAAAACTGTTTTTT. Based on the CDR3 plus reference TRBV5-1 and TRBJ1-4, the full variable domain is KAGVTQTPRYLIKTRGQQVTLSCSPISGHRSVSWYQQTPGQGLQFLFEYFSETQRNKGNFPGRFSGRQFSNSRSEMNVSTLELGDSALYLCASSLGTGVDEKLFFGSGTQLSVL.

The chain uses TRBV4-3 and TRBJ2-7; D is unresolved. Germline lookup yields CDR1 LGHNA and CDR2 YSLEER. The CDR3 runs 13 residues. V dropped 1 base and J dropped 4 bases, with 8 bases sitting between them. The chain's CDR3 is CASSQAATYEQYF. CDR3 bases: TGCGCCAGCAGCCAAGCGGCGACGTACGAGCAGTACTTC.

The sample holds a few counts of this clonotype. CDR3 nucleotides: TGTGCCATCAGTGACAGGGCAACTAATGAAAAACTGTTTTTT. Translation gives CAISDRATNEKLFF. The V and J genes are TRBV10-3 and TRBJ1-4; a weak D match, TRBD1 (5 bases). The CDR3 spans 14 residues. Germline V gene lookup returns CDR1 ENHRY and CDR2 SYGVKD. V was trimmed by 3 bases and J by 0 bases, leaving 5 bases between them.

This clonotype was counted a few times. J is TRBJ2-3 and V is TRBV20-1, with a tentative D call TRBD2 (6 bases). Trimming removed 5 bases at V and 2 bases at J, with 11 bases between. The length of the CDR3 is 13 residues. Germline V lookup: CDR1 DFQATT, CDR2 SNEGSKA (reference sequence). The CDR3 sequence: CSAPWGDTDTQYF. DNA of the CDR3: TGCAGTGCTCCCTGGGGGGACACAGATACGCAGTATTTT.

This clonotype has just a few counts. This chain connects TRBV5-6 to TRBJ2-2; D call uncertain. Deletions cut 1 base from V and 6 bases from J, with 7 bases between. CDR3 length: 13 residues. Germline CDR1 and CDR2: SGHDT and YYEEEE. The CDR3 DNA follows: TGTGCCAGCAGCTTGATTAGGGCCGGGGAGCTGTTTTTT. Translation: CASSLIRAGELFF.

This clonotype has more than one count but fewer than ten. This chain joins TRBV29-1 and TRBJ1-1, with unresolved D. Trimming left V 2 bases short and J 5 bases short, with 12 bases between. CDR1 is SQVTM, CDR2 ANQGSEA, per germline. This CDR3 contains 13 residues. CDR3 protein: CSVEHRRGTEAFF. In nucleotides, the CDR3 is TGCAGCGTTGAACATCGGAGAGGGACTGAAGCTTTCTTT. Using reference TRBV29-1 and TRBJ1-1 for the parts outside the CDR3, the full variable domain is SAVISQKPSRDICQRGTSLTIQCQVDSQVTMMFWYRQQPGQSLTLIATANQGSEATYESGFVIDKFPISRPNLTFSTLTVSNMSPEDSSIYLCSVEHRRGTEAFFGQGTRLTVV.

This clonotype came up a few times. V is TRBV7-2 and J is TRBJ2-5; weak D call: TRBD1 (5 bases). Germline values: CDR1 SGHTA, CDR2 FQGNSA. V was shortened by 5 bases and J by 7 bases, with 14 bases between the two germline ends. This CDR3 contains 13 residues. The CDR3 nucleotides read TGTGCCAGCAGCCTTGGACCTGGGGCGACCCAGTACTTC. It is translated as CASSLGPGATQYF.

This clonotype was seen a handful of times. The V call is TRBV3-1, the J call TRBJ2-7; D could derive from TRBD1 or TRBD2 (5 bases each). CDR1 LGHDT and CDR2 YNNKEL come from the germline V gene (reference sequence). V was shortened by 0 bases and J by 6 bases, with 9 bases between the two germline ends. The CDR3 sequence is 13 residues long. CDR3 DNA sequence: TGTGCCAGCAGCCAAGATTCGGGGACCGAGCAGTACGTC. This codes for CASSQDSGTEQYV.

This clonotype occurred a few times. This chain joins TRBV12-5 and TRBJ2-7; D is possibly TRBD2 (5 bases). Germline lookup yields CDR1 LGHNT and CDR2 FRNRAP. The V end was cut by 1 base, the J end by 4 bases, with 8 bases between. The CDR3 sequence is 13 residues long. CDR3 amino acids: CASGLGRGYEQYF. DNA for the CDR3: TGTGCTAGTGGTTTGGGTCGAGGGTACGAGCAGTACTTC.

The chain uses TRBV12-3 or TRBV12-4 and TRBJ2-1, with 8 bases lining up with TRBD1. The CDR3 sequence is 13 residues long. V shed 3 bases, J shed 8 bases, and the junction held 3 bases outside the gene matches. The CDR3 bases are TGTGCCAGCAGTTTTGAGACAGGGGATGAGCAGTTCTTC. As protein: CASSFETGDEQFF.

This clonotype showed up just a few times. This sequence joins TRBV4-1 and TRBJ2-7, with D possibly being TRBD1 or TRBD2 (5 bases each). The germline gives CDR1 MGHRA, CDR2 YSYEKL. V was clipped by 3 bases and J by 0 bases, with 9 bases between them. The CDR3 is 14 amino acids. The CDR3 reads CASSHAGTSYEQYF. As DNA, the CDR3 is TGCGCCAGCAGCCATGCCGGGACCTCCTACGAGCAGTACTTC.

CDR3 region: CASSQEGQGVPGELFF. For the CDR3, the DNA is TGCGCCAGCAGCCAAGAGGGACAGGGGGTACCCGGGGAGCTGTTTTTT. The chain recombines TRBV4-1 with TRBJ2-2, with TRBD1 matching 11 bases. Losses at the gene ends were 0 bases for V and 6 bases for J; bases not matched to a gene: 3. The CDR3 extends over 16 amino acids. Germline-derived CDR1 and CDR2 are MGHRA and YSYEKL.

The CDR3 loop is CASSPIRVGGTQYF. Here the CDR3 DNA reads TGTGCCAGCAGCCCGATTCGGGTAGGCGGGACCCAGTACTTC. The chain joins TRBV3-1 to TRBJ2-5; no firm D call. This CDR3 region has 14 residues. Germline CDR1 LGHDT, CDR2 YNNKEL (reference sequence). Trimming pared 4 bases from V and 7 bases from J, leaving 16 bases between.

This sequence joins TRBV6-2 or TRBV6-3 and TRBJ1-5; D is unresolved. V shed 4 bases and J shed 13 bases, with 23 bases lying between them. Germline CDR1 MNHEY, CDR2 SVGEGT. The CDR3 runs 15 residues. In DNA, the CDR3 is TGTGCCAGCAGTTTAGCAGCGACGCGGGGAAAGGGACAGCATTTT. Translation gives CASSLAATRGKGQHF.

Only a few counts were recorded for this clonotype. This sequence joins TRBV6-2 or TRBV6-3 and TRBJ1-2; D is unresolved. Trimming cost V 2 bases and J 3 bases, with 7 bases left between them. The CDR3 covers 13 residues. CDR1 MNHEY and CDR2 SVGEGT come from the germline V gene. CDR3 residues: CASSYGVDYGYTF. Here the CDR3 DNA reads TGTGCCAGCAGTTACGGCGTTGACTATGGCTACACCTTC.

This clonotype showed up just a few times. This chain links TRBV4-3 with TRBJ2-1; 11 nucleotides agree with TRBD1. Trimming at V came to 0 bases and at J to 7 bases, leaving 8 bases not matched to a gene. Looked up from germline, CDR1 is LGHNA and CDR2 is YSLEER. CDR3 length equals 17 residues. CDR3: CASSQDLGQGASNEQFF. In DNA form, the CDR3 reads TGCGCCAGCAGCCAAGATCTAGGACAGGGGGCATCAAATGAGCAGTTCTTC.

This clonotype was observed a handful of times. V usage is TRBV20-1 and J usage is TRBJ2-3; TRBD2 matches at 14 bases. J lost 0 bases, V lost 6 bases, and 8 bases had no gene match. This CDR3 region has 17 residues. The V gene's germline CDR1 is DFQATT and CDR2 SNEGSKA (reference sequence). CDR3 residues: CSARTSGGPGSTDTQYF. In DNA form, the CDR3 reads TGCAGTGCACGGACTAGCGGGGGGCCGGGAAGCACAGATACGCAGTATTTT.

CDR3 loop: CASSVEAENYEQYF. CDR3 sequence (DNA): TGTGCCAGCAGCGTAGAAGCGGAAAACTACGAGCAGTACTTC. V usage is TRBV9 and J usage is TRBJ2-7; weak D call: TRBD2 (5 bases). This CDR3 has 14 amino acids. Trimming removed 0 bases at V and 3 bases at J, with 10 bases between. Per germline, CDR1 SGDLS and CDR2 YYNGEE.

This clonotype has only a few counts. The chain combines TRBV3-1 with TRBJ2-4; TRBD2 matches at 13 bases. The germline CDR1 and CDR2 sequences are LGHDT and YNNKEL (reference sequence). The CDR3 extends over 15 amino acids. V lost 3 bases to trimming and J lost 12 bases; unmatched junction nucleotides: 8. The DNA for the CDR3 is TGTGCCAGCAGCCATGGACCGGGACTAGCGGGGTATCAGTACTTC. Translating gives CASSHGPGLAGYQYF.

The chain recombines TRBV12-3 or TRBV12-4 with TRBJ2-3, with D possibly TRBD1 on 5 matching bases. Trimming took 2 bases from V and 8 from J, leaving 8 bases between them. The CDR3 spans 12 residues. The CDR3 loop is CASSLKGATQYF. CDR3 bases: TGTGCCAGCAGTTTAAAAGGGGCTACGCAGTATTTT.

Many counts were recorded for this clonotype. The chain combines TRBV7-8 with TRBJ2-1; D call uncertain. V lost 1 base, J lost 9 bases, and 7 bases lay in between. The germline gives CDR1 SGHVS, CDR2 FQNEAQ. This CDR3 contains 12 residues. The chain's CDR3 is CASSLVGVEQFF. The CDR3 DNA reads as TGTGCCAGCAGCTTAGTTGGAGTTGAGCAGTTCTTC.